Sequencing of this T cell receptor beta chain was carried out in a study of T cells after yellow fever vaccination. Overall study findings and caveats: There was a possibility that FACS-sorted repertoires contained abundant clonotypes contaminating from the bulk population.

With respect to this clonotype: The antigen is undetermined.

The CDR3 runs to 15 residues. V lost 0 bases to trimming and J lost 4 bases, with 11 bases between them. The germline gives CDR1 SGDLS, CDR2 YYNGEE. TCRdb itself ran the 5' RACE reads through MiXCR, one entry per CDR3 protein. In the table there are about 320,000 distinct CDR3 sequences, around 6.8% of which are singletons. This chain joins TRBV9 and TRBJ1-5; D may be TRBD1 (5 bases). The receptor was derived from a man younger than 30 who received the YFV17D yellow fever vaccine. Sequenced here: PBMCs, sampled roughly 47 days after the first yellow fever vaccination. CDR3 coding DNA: TGTGCCAGCAGCGTAGAACGGGGGGATAATCAGCCCCAGCATTTT. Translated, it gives CASSVERGDNQPQHF.